Each of the 8 T cell receptor beta chains below was sequenced from the same sample in a study of T cells in Graves' hyperthyroidism and ophthalmopathy. RNA transcripts yielded amplified TCR beta CDR3 regions. An initial round of RT-PCR targeting the TCR CDR3 relied on the HTBI primer set. TCRdb fed the multiplex PCR reads into MiXCR, producing one record per CDR3 protein. Here the sample spans some 620,000 distinct CDR3 sequences, 15% to 20% being singletons. The source material was blood. Receptors originate from a woman aged 25 to 39 with Graves' hyperthyroidism.

A few counts support this clonotype. At one boundary the junction diverges from the germline segment, which might be a read error. DNA of the CDR3: TGTGCCAGCGGTGAGTGGGGGAGCCCTGAGCAGTTCTTC. Its translation: CASGEWGSPEQFF. The chain combines TRBV2 with TRBJ2-1; tentatively, D is TRBD1 or TRBD2 (5 bases each). Germline V gives CDR1 SNHLY, CDR2 FYNNEI. The CDR3 extends over 13 amino acids.

The chain uses TRBV29-1 and TRBJ1-2; TRBD1 aligns across 9 bases. Germline V gives CDR1 SQVTM, CDR2 ANQGSEA. This CDR3 comprises 13 residues. Losses at the gene ends were 3 bases for V and 4 bases for J; bases not matched to a gene: 3. CDR3 coding DNA: TGCAGCGTTGACCTGGGACAGGGCTATGGCTACACCTTC. Translated, it gives CSVDLGQGYGYTF.

Here the CDR3 reads CASRSRTANSPLHF. The CDR3 coding sequence is TGTGCCAGCCGCTCTAGGACCGCTAATTCACCCCTCCACTTT. The chain joins TRBV7-2 to TRBJ1-6, with D hard to call. Per germline, CDR1 SGHTA and CDR2 FQGNSA. V was cut by 8 bases and J by 6 bases, with 14 bases left in between. This CDR3 spans 14 amino acids.

There are many counts of this clonotype. The V and J genes are TRBV30 and TRBJ2-3, with a possible D match to TRBD2 (6 bases). Germline V gene data show CDR1 as GTSNPN and CDR2 as SVGIG (reference sequence). The CDR3 is 16 residues long. V lost 5 bases and J 2 bases, leaving 20 bases between the germline ends. Here the CDR3 DNA reads TGTGCCTGGGGGGCCTCGCTAGCGCCCGACACAGATACGCAGTATTTT. It is translated as CAWGASLAPDTDTQYF.

The chain is built from TRBV20-1 and TRBJ2-2; TRBD1 matches at 8 bases. Germline CDR1 reads DFQATT; CDR2 reads SNEGSKA (reference sequence). With 0 bases clipped from V and 1 base from J, the junction kept 7 bases outside the gene matches. This CDR3 has 17 amino acids. CDR3 nucleotides: TGCAGTGCTAGAGATTTAGTAGGACAGGGGAACACCGGGGAGCTGTTTTTT. It is translated as CSARDLVGQGNTGELFF.

The J gene is TRBJ2-1, the V gene TRBV28; D could derive from TRBD1 or TRBD2 (7 bases each). Germline-derived CDR1 and CDR2 are MDHEN and SYDVKM. The CDR3 spans 15 residues. The V end lost 6 bases, the J end lost 6 bases, and 18 bases lay between the germline ends. This chain's CDR3 is CASSQGTAGSNEQFF. The DNA for the CDR3 is TGTGCCAGCAGCCAAGGGACAGCGGGAAGCAATGAGCAGTTCTTC.

This clonotype occurred a few times. This chain links TRBV5-6 with TRBJ2-7, with 12 bases matching TRBD1. This CDR3 region has 15 residues. Germline lookup yields CDR1 SGHDT and CDR2 YYEEEE. Trimming cost V 4 bases and J 6 bases; bases outside gene matches: 8. CDR3 residues: CASSRTGTGGLEQYF. In nucleotides, the CDR3 is TGTGCCAGCAGCAGAACCGGGACAGGGGGCCTCGAGCAGTACTTC.

In its sample, this clonotype was seen a few times. The CDR3 nucleotides read TGTGCCAGCAGTGTAGGGGATTCGACGGGGGAGCTGTTTTTT. Translation: CASSVGDSTGELFF. This sequence joins TRBV6-1 and TRBJ2-2, with a possible D match to TRBD1 (5 bases). CDR1 is MNHNS and CDR2 is SASEGT in the germline V gene. Between the trimmed V and J ends, which lost 4 bases and 8 bases, there was a span of 14 bases. The length of the CDR3 is 14 residues.